Below, 31 T cell receptor beta chains from the same sample are listed, as sequenced in a study of OX40 agonist ivuxolimab in advanced cancers. The method behind the library was the immunoSEQ multiplex PCR assay. TCRdb took over this immuneACCESS table, retaining in-frame rearrangements with V and J assigned. Such tables are incomplete; in checked studies, under half of the missing clones stem from an unresolved V gene, and the remainder is unexplained. In this sample the table shows around 50,000 clones, 80% to 90% of which occur a single time. The ten biggest clones cover 0.75% of the sample. The input for sequencing was CD4+ or CD8+ T cells sorted from blood, taken in a trial of the OX40 agonist ivuxolimab. These receptors all come from an adult with an advanced solid tumor such as melanoma, head and neck, liver or kidney cancer.

This clone was counted a few times. This chain links TRBV27 with TRBJ1-1; D is perhaps TRBD1 (5 bases). With 5 bases removed from V and 0 bases from J, the gap between germline ends came to 10 bases. Germline V gives CDR1 MNHEY, CDR2 SMNVEV (reference sequence). The CDR3 totals 14 residues. This CDR3 reads CASSRDFLNTEAFF. As DNA, the CDR3 is TGTGCCAGCAGTCGGGACTTCTTGAACACTGAAGCTTTCTTT.

There are a few counts of this clone. Other DNA sequences of this sample code for an identical CDR3. The V and J genes are TRBV9 and TRBJ1-5; D uncertain. Trimming removed 3 bases from V and 4 bases from J, with 8 bases in between. The CDR3 spans 13 residues. Germline V gene data show CDR1 as SGDLS and CDR2 as YYNGEE. This CDR3 reads CASSAHSNQPQHF. As DNA, the CDR3 is TGTGCCAGCAGCGCCCACAGTAATCAGCCCCAGCATTTT.

The chain carries TRBV7-8 and TRBJ2-1; D could derive from TRBD1 or TRBD2 (5 bases each). Germline CDR1 is SGHVS and CDR2 is FQNEAQ. Between the trimmed V and J ends, which lost 1 base and 1 base, there was a span of 14 bases. The CDR3 consists of 17 residues. CDR3 sequence: CASSLVVGGGSYNEQFF. CDR3 bases: TGTGCCAGCAGCTTAGTGGTTGGGGGTGGGTCCTACAATGAGCAGTTCTTC.

V usage is TRBV7-2 and J usage is TRBJ2-5, with 8 bases matching TRBD1. Gene TRBJ2-7 matches the end of the DNA better, so the J call may be wrong. From germline, CDR1 is SGHTA and CDR2 FQGNSA. The CDR3 is 14 residues long. CDR3 nucleotides: TGTGCCAGCAGCTTAGCCAGGGGGCTCTACGAGCAGTACTTC. Translated: CASSLARGLYEQYF.

This chain connects TRBV6-6 to TRBJ2-3, with 7 bases identical to TRBD2. There are 16 residues in the CDR3. Germline V CDR1 and CDR2: MNHNY, SVGAGI (reference sequence). Losses at the gene ends were 5 bases for V and 0 bases for J; bases not matched to a gene: 8. The CDR3 reads CASSHGTTSSTDTQYF. The CDR3 nucleotides are TGTGCCAGCAGTCACGGGACTACCTCTAGCACAGATACGCAGTATTTT.

As concerns this clone: This likely comes from a read error, as the CDR3 has no conserved phenylalanine or tryptophan at its end. The V gene is TRBV7-2, the J gene TRBJ1-2; D ambiguous. This CDR3 has 13 residues. Germline lookup yields CDR1 SGHTA and CDR2 FQGNSA. Deletions cut 3 bases from V and 6 bases from J, with 11 bases between. The chain's CDR3 is CASSFGGSDGYTL. The CDR3 region has the DNA TGTGCCAGCAGCTTCGGCGGATCTGATGGCTACACCCTC.

The chain recombines TRBV4-2 with TRBJ2-3; TRBD2 matches 10 bases. V was pared by 0 bases and J by 5 bases, with 8 bases of the junction left unmatched. The germline V gene has CDR1 LGHNA and CDR2 YNFKEQ. CDR3 length: 17 amino acids. In DNA form, the CDR3 reads TGTGCCAGCAGCCAAGATACCAGCGGGGGGGCCGGAGATACGCAGTATTTT. Translating gives CASSQDTSGGAGDTQYF.

This chain connects TRBV11-3 to TRBJ2-3, with D possibly being TRBD1 or TRBD2 (5 bases each). V dropped 4 bases and J dropped 5 bases, with 13 bases sitting between them. There are 14 residues in the CDR3. The germline CDR1 and CDR2 sequences are SGHNT and YENEEA. CDR3: CASSSLVGGDTQYF. The CDR3 DNA reads TGTGCCAGCAGCTCCCTGGTTGGGGGAGATACGCAGTATTTT. Variable domain in full (rest from reference TRBV11-3 and TRBJ2-3): EAGVVQSPRYKIIEKKQPVAFWCNPISGHNTLYWYLQNLGQGPELLIRYENEEAVDDSQLPKDRFSAERLKGVDSTLKIQPAELGDSAVYLCASSSLVGGDTQYFGPGTRLTVL.

This clone was seen a single time. This chain connects TRBV5-1 to TRBJ1-4; 8 nucleotides agree with TRBD1. Trimming removed 4 bases from V and 5 bases from J; junction bases left unmatched: 19. In germline, CDR1 is SGHRS, CDR2 YFSETQ. CDR3 length: 19 residues. CDR3 DNA sequence: TGCGCCAGCAGCCCAAGCTCCGGAGGACAGGGCCTCCGGAATGAAAAACTGTTTTTT. This translates into CASSPSSGGQGLRNEKLFF.

The chain links TRBV5-1 to TRBJ2-2; D not resolved. V lost 0 bases and J 0 bases, leaving 9 bases between the germline ends. CDR3 length: 16 residues. CDR1 and CDR2 from the germline V gene are SGHRS and YFSETQ. The chain's CDR3 is CASSLEDGSNTGELFF. In nucleotides, the CDR3 is TGCGCCAGCAGCTTGGAGGACGGTTCGAACACCGGGGAGCTGTTTTTT.

The rearrangement joins TRBV6-5 to TRBJ1-2; perhaps TRBD1 as D (5 bases). CDR1 is MNHEY, CDR2 SVGAGI, per germline. The CDR3 consists of 15 residues. The V gene lost 9 bases and the J gene lost 3 bases, with 20 bases spanning the gap. The CDR3 coding sequence is TGTGCCAGTCTCCGGGACGCTACCTCTGACTATGGCTACACCTTC. This codes for CASLRDATSDYGYTF.

The J gene is TRBJ1-1, the V gene TRBV6-5, with D possibly matching TRBD1 (5 bases). V was shortened by 8 bases and J by 5 bases, with 12 bases between the two germline ends. There are 12 residues in the CDR3. The germline V gene encodes CDR1 MNHEY and CDR2 SVGAGI. CDR3 in DNA: TGTGCCAGCGCTCAAGGGGATACTGAAGCTTTCTTT. It specifies CASAQGDTEAFF.

This rearrangement joins TRBV11-3 to TRBJ2-2; D gene unclear. The V end was cut by 3 bases, the J end by 5 bases, with 10 bases between. This CDR3 is 14 amino acids long. Germline V gives CDR1 SGHNT, CDR2 YENEEA. The CDR3 reads CASSFGSGTGELFF. In DNA form, the CDR3 reads TGTGCCAGCAGCTTCGGGTCCGGGACCGGGGAGCTGTTTTTT.

The chain uses TRBV11-3 and TRBJ1-1; 8 positions match TRBD1. The CDR3 has 14 residues. Germline lookup yields CDR1 SGHNT and CDR2 YENEEA. V lost 5 bases to trimming and J lost 4 bases; unmatched junction nucleotides: 6. This chain's CDR3 is CASSPTGAVTEAFF. The DNA of the CDR3 is TGTGCCAGCAGCCCGACAGGGGCGGTCACTGAAGCTTTCTTT. Based on the CDR3 plus reference TRBV11-3 and TRBJ1-1, the full variable domain is EAGVVQSPRYKIIEKKQPVAFWCNPISGHNTLYWYLQNLGQGPELLIRYENEEAVDDSQLPKDRFSAERLKGVDSTLKIQPAELGDSAVYLCASSPTGAVTEAFFGQGTRLTVV.

There are a few counts of this clone. The chain joins TRBV11-2 to TRBJ2-1; 9 bases fit TRBD1. V dropped 4 bases and J dropped 3; count of bases not matched to a gene: 7. This CDR3 is 16 amino acids long. Per germline, CDR1 SGHAT and CDR2 FQNNGV. In nucleotides, the CDR3 is TGTGCCAGCAGCTCAATACGGGACAGGGTCTACAATGAGCAGTTCTTC. As protein: CASSSIRDRVYNEQFF.

The chain uses TRBV6-5 and TRBJ1-2; D might be TRBD1 (5 bases). The length of the CDR3 is 14 residues. Germline CDR1 reads MNHEY; CDR2 reads SVGAGI. Trimming shortened V by 6 bases and J by 4 bases, and 15 bases separated the two germline ends. CDR3 DNA sequence: TGTGCCAGCAGCACCAACCCCGGGGGCTATGGCTACACCTTC. This sequence encodes CASSTNPGGYGYTF.

The rearrangement uses TRBV6-1 and TRBJ1-2; no firm D call. The CDR3 consists of 17 residues. The V end was cut by 2 bases, the J end by 6 bases, with 22 bases between. Looked up from germline, CDR1 is MNHNS and CDR2 is SASEGT. CDR3 residues: CASSETFGRPSADGYTF. The CDR3 region has the DNA TGTGCCAGCAGTGAAACCTTTGGACGGCCTAGCGCGGATGGCTACACCTTC.

This rearrangement joins TRBV28 to TRBJ1-3; D is uncertain. The germline V gene encodes CDR1 MDHEN and CDR2 SYDVKM. The CDR3 length is 14 residues. The V end was cut by 7 bases, the J end by 2 bases, with 12 bases between. The CDR3 protein is CASNFRRPGNTIYF. The CDR3 DNA follows: TGTGCCAGCAATTTTCGACGCCCTGGAAACACCATATATTTT.

The CDR3 DNA reads TGTGCCAGCAGCTTCGGCAATGAGCAGTTCTTC. This sequence encodes CASSFGNEQFF. This chain links TRBV13 with TRBJ2-1; D is unclear. The germline CDR1 and CDR2 sequences are PRHDT and FYEKMQ (reference sequence). CDR3 length equals 11 residues. The V end was cut by 3 bases, the J end by 6 bases, with 3 bases between.

The chain recombines TRBV9 with TRBJ1-3; 7 nucleotides match TRBD1. The CDR3 totals 15 residues. Germline lookup yields CDR1 SGDLS and CDR2 YYNGEE. V shed 0 bases and J 2 bases; nucleotides not matched to a gene: 2. The CDR3, as DNA: TGTGCCAGCAGCGTAGGGCAGGGGGCTGGAAACACCATATATTTT. This translates into CASSVGQGAGNTIYF.

The CDR3 sequence is CASSEWDNTYEQYF. CDR3 DNA: TGTGCCAGCAGCGAATGGGACAATACCTACGAGCAGTACTTC. This chain uses TRBV5-8 with TRBJ2-7; TRBD1 might be the D (6 bases). The CDR3 runs 14 residues. Deletions cut 4 bases from V and 2 bases from J, with 13 bases between. The V gene's germline CDR1 is SGHTS and CDR2 YDEGEE.

This CDR3 is CASSVGGVNTEAFF. Here the CDR3 DNA reads TGTGCCAGCAGTGTAGGGGGGGTTAACACTGAAGCTTTCTTT. The chain links TRBV6-1 to TRBJ1-1; D perhaps matches TRBD1 (6 bases). CDR1 is MNHNS and CDR2 is SASEGT in the germline V gene. V lost 4 bases, J lost 2 bases, and 11 bases lay in between. The length of the CDR3 is 14 residues.

Within the sample, this clone is medium-sized (0.01 to 0.1%). This sequence joins TRBV5-4 and TRBJ2-7; D unclear. This CDR3 is 13 amino acids long. The V end lost 3 bases, the J end lost 7 bases, and 14 bases lay between the germline ends. Germline CDR1 and CDR2: SGHNT and YYREEE (reference sequence). CDR3 nucleotide sequence: TGTGCCAGCAGCTCCCCCCTCCTGAGGGAGCAGTACTTC. Its protein product is CASSSPLLREQYF.

This chain links TRBV28 with TRBJ2-6, with a tentative D call TRBD1 (6 bases). Germline V gene data show CDR1 as MDHEN and CDR2 as SYDVKM. With 5 bases removed from V and 0 bases from J, the gap between germline ends came to 8 bases. The CDR3 has 15 residues. The CDR3 coding sequence is TGTGCCAGCAGTCAGGGGATCTCTGGGGCCAACGTCCTGACTTTC. Its translation is CASSQGISGANVLTF.

CDR3 DNA: TGTGCCAGCAGCCTTTCTCAGCCCCAGCATTTT. Translated: CASSLSQPQHF. J is TRBJ1-5 and V is TRBV6-1; D gene uncertain. The CDR3 contains 11 residues. With 6 bases removed from V and 6 bases from J, the gap between germline ends came to 6 bases. Germline V gene sequence: CDR1 MNHNS, CDR2 SASEGT.

The chain has TRBV28 and TRBJ1-2; weak D call: TRBD1 (6 bases). The CDR3 has 14 amino acids. CDR1 and CDR2 (germline): MDHEN, SYDVKM. V dropped 2 bases and J dropped 7 bases, with 14 bases sitting between them. The CDR3 here is CASSLSGTIRGYTF. CDR3 DNA sequence: TGTGCCAGCAGTTTAAGCGGGACAATCCGTGGCTACACCTTC.

As concerns this clone: This sample includes further DNA sequences coding for the same CDR3. V and J are TRBV18 and TRBJ2-5; the D gene is possibly TRBD2 (6 bases). Trimming took 3 bases from V and 6 from J, leaving 14 bases between them. Germline assignment: CDR1 KGHSH and CDR2 LQKENI. The CDR3 totals 14 residues. The CDR3, as DNA: TGTGCCAGCTCACCCGGGACTCCGACCCAGACCCAGTACTTC. Translating it yields CASSPGTPTQTQYF.

V usage is TRBV15 and J usage is TRBJ2-2; 7 nucleotides align to TRBD2. The CDR3 contains 16 residues. The germline CDR1 and CDR2 sequences are LNHNV and YYDKDF (reference sequence). Trimming cost V 0 bases and J 7 bases; bases outside gene matches: 8. The CDR3 DNA sequence: TGTGCCACCAGCAGAGATGGACTAGAATTTATCGGGGAGCTGTTTTTT. Protein sequence: CATSRDGLEFIGELFF.

CDR3 region: CASVRSYEQYF. In DNA form, the CDR3 reads TGTGCCAGCGTCCGCTCCTACGAGCAGTACTTC. V is TRBV6-1 and J is TRBJ2-7; D remains unclear. V lost 8 bases and J 0 bases, leaving 5 bases between the germline ends. The CDR3 is made up of 11 amino acids. Germline V gene sequence: CDR1 MNHNS, CDR2 SASEGT.

In this sample, this clone turned up once. Written as DNA, the CDR3 is TGTGCCAGCAGCGGCTCGGGAGCGGGTGAGCAGTACTTC. Translation: CASSGSGAGEQYF. The chain links TRBV5-4 to TRBJ2-7; tentative D call: TRBD2 (6 bases). CDR1 is SGHNT and CDR2 is YYREEE in the germline V gene (reference sequence). The CDR3 is 13 residues long. The V gene lost 4 bases and the J gene lost 7 bases, with 15 bases spanning the gap.

The V call is TRBV6-5, the J call TRBJ1-1; D may be TRBD1 (5 bases). V lost 8 bases, J lost 2 bases, and 15 bases lay in between. Germline loops: CDR1 MNHEY, CDR2 SVGAGI. There are 14 residues in the CDR3. CDR3 sequence (DNA): TGTGCCAGCCGGGACGCGTCGACAAACACTGAAGCTTTCTTT. This translates into CASRDASTNTEAFF.